These T cell receptor beta chains were read from a single sample in a study of blood T cells in healthy people across ages. One entry per CDR3 protein results from TCRdb running MiXCR on the 5' RACE reads. The table includes 630,000 or so distinct CDR3 sequences, less than 35% detected once. Specimen: blood. These receptors came from a woman aged 80 or over in good health. The CDR3 runs from the conserved cysteine through the conserved F or W.

CDR3 length,J gene,V gene,CDR3 protein
14,TRBJ2-7,TRBV20-1,CSASRANDYNEQYF
17,TRBJ1-3,TRBV6-5,CASSYSSPGRSGNTIYF
11,TRBJ2-5,TRBV7-2,CASSSDVPQYF
16,TRBJ1-6,TRBV5-8,CASSGQKGTYNSPLHF
15,TRBJ2-3,TRBV2,CASSEEGLRRDTQYF
14,TRBJ2-5,TRBV3-1,CASSQGGAQGTQYF
13,TRBJ2-5,TRBV20-1,CSTGLAAQETQYF
15,TRBJ2-1,TRBV7-2,CASSLARGSYNEQFF
16,TRBJ1-5,TRBV4-2,CASSQDPADSNQPQHF
12,TRBJ1-2,TRBV29-1,CSVWGGGYGYTF
13,TRBJ2-7,TRBV6-5,CASSPPGGSEQYF
12,TRBJ1-2,TRBV7-9,CASSLGYRGNTF
12,TRBJ2-5,TRBV15,CATGTGWETQYF
17,TRBJ2-2,TRBV7-3,CASSLSSQGANTGELFF
13,TRBJ2-1,TRBV7-2,CASRRRRVTEQFF
16,TRBJ1-2,TRBV7-9,CASRTKPGPIAGGYTF
15,TRBJ2-1,TRBV20-1,CSARDPGGETGEQFF
15,TRBJ1-3,TRBV6-5,CASSPDRGPGNTIYF
19,TRBJ2-1,TRBV25-1,CASSFVAGRPIDSYNEQFF
16,TRBJ2-7,TRBV6-5,CASSYPGRGGHYEQYF
15,TRBJ1-4,TRBV6-5,CASREIRDVQEKLFF
17,TRBJ2-3,TRBV11-2,CASSLRTERPSTDTQYF
14,TRBJ1-2,TRBV2,CASSEYRPIYGYTF
15,TRBJ1-5,TRBV6-1,CASRETGVSNQPQHF
13,TRBJ1-1,TRBV7-2,CVSSLGGNTEAFF
13,TRBJ2-1,TRBV7-9,CASSQGPGDEQFF
15,TRBJ2-5,TRBV7-6,CASSLAGGVPETQYF
11,TRBJ1-5,TRBV12-3/TRBV12-4,CASSLGQPQHF
12,TRBJ2-5,TRBV29-1,CSVTSDQETQYF
13,TRBJ1-2,TRBV30,CAWSPGGFGGYTF
13,TRBJ1-6,TRBV20-1,CSATGVEASPLHF
16,TRBJ1-2,TRBV28,CASSLFKTGANYGYTF
16,TRBJ1-2,TRBV15,CATSRDQADGNYGYTF
14,TRBJ2-7,TRBV9,CASSAGDSRNEQYF
16,TRBJ2-1,TRBV15,CATSRSPGQGGNEQFF
14,TRBJ2-1,TRBV20-1,CSARGQSNYNEQFF
15,TRBJ2-3,TRBV20-1,CSANPLAGRTDTQYF
13,TRBJ2-1,TRBV7-2,CASSSLAGRGPFF
17,TRBJ2-1,TRBV15,CATSRDPGGVRGNEQFF
13,TRBJ2-2,TRBV6-1,CASSAFGAGERFF
13,TRBJ2-3,TRBV12-3/TRBV12-4,CASSLASADAQYF
13,TRBJ2-5,TRBV5-6,CASSLRGPATQYF
14,TRBJ2-1,TRBV5-1,CASTPGRSVDEQFF
11,TRBJ2-1,TRBV29-1,CSVAGVNEQFF
16,TRBJ2-7,TRBV20-1,CSANARATGHLYEQYF